This T cell receptor beta chain was obtained from a study of regulatory T cells in long-lasting Graves disease. Whole-study findings and limits: In persistent patients, shared public clonotypes (more than 2,500) outnumbered those in new patients (around 1,000). TCR diversity was lower in persistent Graves' patients (versus newly diagnosed ones).

This clonotype was detected a few times. The antigen remains undetermined. Time point in this sample: newly diagnosed GD, antithyroid drugs for less than 3 months. Scientists built the TCR library using RNA that was extracted from PBMCs. Sequencing libraries for TCR beta were prepared with iRepertoire HTBI primers and Arm-PCR of CDR3 regions. Each CDR3 protein is one row after TCRdb ran MiXCR on the multiplex PCR reads. This table has about 220,000 distinct CDR3 sequences, around 20% appearing once. This material consisted of peripheral blood mononuclear cells (PBMCs), taken at new diagnosis, from a patient treated with antithyroid drugs. The sequence derives from a female donor with Graves disease.

As DNA, the CDR3 is TGTGCCAGCAGCGTAGGGATGGGGTGGGCGAAAGAGACCCAGTACTTC. This gives the protein CASSVGMGWAKETQYF. This chain joins TRBV9 and TRBJ2-5, with D uncertain. The germline gives CDR1 SGDLS, CDR2 YYNGEE. The CDR3 runs 16 residues. The germline V and J ends were trimmed by 0 bases and 3 bases, with 15 bases remaining between them.